This T cell receptor (beta chain) was sequenced during a study of T cells in Graves' hyperthyroidism and ophthalmopathy. With 6 bases clipped from V and 4 bases from J, the junction kept 10 bases outside the gene matches. The length of the CDR3 is 15 residues. The source material, RNA transcripts, was used to amplify TCR beta CDR3 regions. TCR CDR3 underwent first-round RT-PCR with the HTBI primer set. TCRdb itself ran the multiplex PCR reads through MiXCR, one entry per CDR3 protein. The sample shows hundreds of thousands of distinct CDR3 sequences, 38% of them seen only once. This receptor was taken from a young man with Graves' hyperthyroidism. Sequencing used blood. The chain is built from TRBV12-3 or TRBV12-4 and TRBJ2-5, with 8 bases fitting TRBD2. CDR3 nucleotides: TGTGCCAGCAGCCCCCCAGCGGGAGCGACAGAGACCCAGTACTTC. Its translation is CASSPPAGATETQYF.